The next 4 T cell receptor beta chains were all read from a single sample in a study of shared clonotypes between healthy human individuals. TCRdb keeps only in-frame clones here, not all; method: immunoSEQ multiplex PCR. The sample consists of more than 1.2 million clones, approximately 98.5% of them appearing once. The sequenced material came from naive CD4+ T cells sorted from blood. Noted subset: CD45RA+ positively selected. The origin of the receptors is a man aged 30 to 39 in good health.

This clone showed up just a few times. The CDR3 is CASSRVGEQFF. The CDR3 region has the DNA TGTGCCAGCAGCCGAGTGGGGGAGCAGTTCTTC. The V gene is TRBV25-1, the J gene TRBJ2-1; unclear D gene. Trimming removed 6 bases from V and 10 bases from J, with 10 bases in between. This CDR3 has 11 amino acids. Germline-derived CDR1 and CDR2 are MGHDK and SYGVNS.

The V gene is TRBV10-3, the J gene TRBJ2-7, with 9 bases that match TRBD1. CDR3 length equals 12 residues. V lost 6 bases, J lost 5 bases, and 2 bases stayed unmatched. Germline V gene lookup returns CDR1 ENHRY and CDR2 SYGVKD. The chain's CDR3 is CAIRGQGHEQYF. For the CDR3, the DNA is TGTGCCATCAGGGGACAGGGCCACGAGCAGTACTTC.

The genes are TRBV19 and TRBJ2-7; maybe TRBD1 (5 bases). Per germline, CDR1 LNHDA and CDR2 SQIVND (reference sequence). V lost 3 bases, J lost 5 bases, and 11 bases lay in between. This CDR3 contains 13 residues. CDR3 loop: CASSISGINEQYF. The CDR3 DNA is TGTGCCAGTAGTATCTCAGGGATCAACGAGCAGTACTTC.

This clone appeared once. The CDR3, as DNA: TGTGCCAGCAGCCCGAGGGGGCAGCGGGAGGGCCTAGGGGAGCAGTTCTTC. This sequence encodes CASSPRGQREGLGEQFF. J is TRBJ2-1 and V is TRBV9; 10 bases align to TRBD2. The germline CDR1 and CDR2 sequences are SGDLS and YYNGEE. J was trimmed by 10 bases and V by 4 bases; bases with no gene match: 17. The CDR3 runs to 17 residues.